These 11 T cell receptor beta chains originate from one sample sequenced in a study of CD8 T cells in Susac syndrome. Roughly 0.45 to 1 ug RNA was reverse transcribed with random hexamers. TCRdb re-analysed the immunoSEQ multiplex PCR reads in MiXCR, keeping a single row per CDR3 protein. The sample gives 110,000 or so distinct CDR3 sequences, about 93% of which show up once; 0.11% to 0.15% is in the top ten. Sample: CD4+ T cells from PBMCs. The receptors were gathered from a human donor in good health.

This sequence joins TRBV6-2 or TRBV6-3 and TRBJ1-4; TRBD1 matches at 10 bases. V trimming: 5 bases; J trimming: 8 bases; junction bases outside the gene matches: 8. CDR1 is MNHEY, CDR2 SVGEGT, per germline. The CDR3 runs 15 residues. The DNA for the CDR3 is TGTGCCAGCAGTGATCCGACAGGGGGCCGCGAAAAACTGTTTTTT. Translation gives CASSDPTGGREKLFF.

This chain links TRBV7-2 with TRBJ1-2; 8 bases map to TRBD1. J gave up 8 bases and V 1 base, and 12 bases lay outside the gene matches. Germline V gene lookup returns CDR1 SGHTA and CDR2 FQGNSA. The CDR3 consists of 16 residues. The DNA for the CDR3 is TGTGCCAGCAGCTTAGGCCAAGCAGGGGGCCTCTGGGGCTACACCTTC. It translates to CASSLGQAGGLWGYTF.

CDR3 sequence reads: CASSPGHTNYGYTF. CDR3 DNA sequence: TGCGCCAGCAGCCCGGGACACACAAACTATGGCTACACCTTC. The gene calls are TRBV5-1 and TRBJ1-2; the D gene is possibly TRBD1 (6 bases). In germline, CDR1 is SGHRS, CDR2 YFSETQ. The germline V and J ends were trimmed by 4 bases and 2 bases, with 12 bases remaining between them. This CDR3 spans 14 amino acids.

The chain recombines TRBV11-2 with TRBJ2-5, with 12 bases matching TRBD2. CDR1 and CDR2 (germline): SGHAT, FQNNGV. Trimming took 1 base from V and 5 from J; bases not matched to a gene: 8. The CDR3 loop spans 17 amino acids. Here the CDR3 reads CASSLALAGGSRETQYF. The CDR3 coding sequence is TGTGCCAGCAGCTTAGCCCTAGCGGGGGGGTCCCGCGAGACCCAGTACTTC.

The V call is TRBV20-1, the J call TRBJ2-7; TRBD1 aligns across 9 bases. V trimming: 6 bases; J trimming: 6 bases; junction bases outside the gene matches: 12. The CDR3 covers 14 residues. Germline V gene sequence: CDR1 DFQATT, CDR2 SNEGSKA (reference sequence). This CDR3 is CSADRTGVDGEQYF. The CDR3 region has the DNA TGCAGTGCCGATCGGACAGGGGTAGACGGCGAGCAGTACTTC.

The CDR3 reads CASSYKLAGGPNWLQFF. CDR3 bases: TGTGCCAGCAGTTACAAACTAGCGGGGGGGCCAAATTGGTTGCAGTTCTTC. The chain couples TRBV6-2 or TRBV6-3 to TRBJ2-1; 13 nucleotides line up with TRBD2. The V gene end was trimmed by 2 bases and the J gene end by 12 bases; junction bases not matched to a gene: 13. Germline V gives CDR1 MNHEY, CDR2 SVGEGT. CDR3 length: 17 amino acids.

The chain recombines TRBV7-2 with TRBJ1-4; D remains ambiguous. The germline CDR1 and CDR2 sequences are SGHTA and FQGNSA. The CDR3 has 14 amino acids. V lost 2 bases, J lost 8 bases, and 12 bases lay in between. This CDR3 is CASSLSTGIEKLFF. The CDR3, as DNA: TGTGCCAGCAGCTTATCCACCGGGATAGAAAAACTGTTTTTT.

The chain combines TRBV20-1 with TRBJ1-5; 8 bases match TRBD1. This CDR3 spans 16 amino acids. Germline loops: CDR1 DFQATT, CDR2 SNEGSKA (reference sequence). The J segment lost 2 bases and the V segment lost 2 bases, leaving 8 bases of the junction unmatched. The CDR3 region is CSARTRAQGGNQPQHF. CDR3 bases: TGCAGTGCTAGAACCAGAGCACAGGGGGGCAATCAGCCCCAGCATTTT.

The V and J genes are TRBV2 and TRBJ2-1; the match to TRBD2 covers 14 bases. The junction had 9 bases not matched to a gene; V was cut back by 3 bases and J by 8 bases. The germline V gene encodes CDR1 SNHLY and CDR2 FYNNEI. There are 17 residues in the CDR3. The DNA of the CDR3 is TGTGCCAGCAGTGAGGGACTAGCGGGAGTTCGCCGGGATGAGCAGTTCTTC. This translates into CASSEGLAGVRRDEQFF.

The V gene is TRBV27, the J gene TRBJ2-2; D gene ambiguous. With 5 bases removed from V and 4 bases from J, the gap between germline ends came to 8 bases. Germline CDR1 reads MNHEY; CDR2 reads SMNVEV (reference sequence). The CDR3 covers 13 residues. The DNA of the CDR3 is TGTGCCAGCAGTACGCGGTTCACCGGGGAGCTGTTTTTT. Its protein product is CASSTRFTGELFF.

The rearrangement uses TRBV20-1 and TRBJ1-2; D is unclear. Between the trimmed V and J ends, which lost 3 bases and 3 bases, there was a span of 11 bases. Germline assignment: CDR1 DFQATT and CDR2 SNEGSKA (reference sequence). This CDR3 spans 13 amino acids. The CDR3 loop reads CSASLENYYGYTF. For the CDR3, the DNA is TGCAGTGCTAGCCTCGAGAACTACTATGGCTACACCTTC.